The clone carrying this TCR beta chain was detected ten times or more. Its target is not known. This sample stems from a study of CD8 T cells in ankylosing spondylitis. It was by quantitative 5'-RACE with molecular barcodes that TCR beta libraries were made. Via MiXCR, TCRdb re-called the 5' RACE reads, giving one row per CDR3 protein. The table lists roughly 230,000 distinct CDR3 sequences, more than 15% of them singletons, with approximately 33% in the top ten. Points from the study as a whole: Some of the motif variants had earlier been found in reactive arthritis patients' fluid and blood.

The CDR3 is made up of 15 amino acids. Germline assignment: CDR1 DFQATT and CDR2 SNEGSKA (reference sequence). Trimming left V 6 bases short and J 5 bases short, with 21 bases between. This chain uses TRBV20-1 with TRBJ2-3; D is perhaps TRBD1 (6 bases). Sample: blood, either unsorted or a sorted T cell fraction (not recorded which). This clonotype originated in a male donor with ankylosing spondylitis or in good health (not recorded which). The CDR3 DNA is TGCAGTGCCATGGGGGCCGCTTACGATCTAGATACGCAGTATTTT. Its translation is CSAMGAAYDLDTQYF.